The 10 T cell receptor beta chains below all came from one sample that was sequenced in a study of persistence of HIV-infected CD4 T cells. This was the immunoSEQ version 4 assay in survey mode. Generated by immunoSEQ multiplex PCR, the TCRdb table keeps only in-frame clones and is missing some. The data show tens of thousands of clones, over 70% seen once. Stimulation used 8.5 to 10 ug/mL lysate from CMV-infected fibroblasts. Memory cells lacking CD40L and CD69 with high CD45RO were sorted. These TCRs' antigens remain unknown. The sequences come from CD4+ T cells sorted from PBMCs after roughly 18-hour stimulation, collected from a patient who received antiretroviral therapy. The receptors originated from an adult man with HIV who was CMV-seropositive.

The chain is built from TRBV15 and TRBJ2-7; 8 bases match TRBD1. CDR1 is LNHNV and CDR2 is YYDKDF in the germline V gene (reference sequence). The CDR3 loop spans 15 amino acids. V was pared by 4 bases and J by 5 bases, with 10 bases of the junction left unmatched. CDR3 in amino acids: CATSTPGQGAHEQYF. DNA for the CDR3: TGTGCCACCAGCACTCCGGGCCAGGGGGCCCACGAGCAGTACTTC.

The gene calls are TRBV5-6 and TRBJ1-5; D is unclear. The germline V gene has CDR1 SGHDT and CDR2 YYEEEE. V was shortened by 1 base and J by 3 bases, with 11 bases between the two germline ends. The CDR3 extends over 15 amino acids. Written as DNA, the CDR3 is TGTGCCAGCAGCTTGTTTCCCTCATTCAATCAGCCCCAGCATTTT. It codes for CASSLFPSFNQPQHF.

The V call is TRBV6-2 or TRBV6-3, the J call TRBJ1-6; 7 bases match TRBD1. The germline V gene has CDR1 MNHEY and CDR2 SVGEGT. This CDR3 is built from 16 residues. V trimming: 4 bases; J trimming: 7 bases; junction bases outside the gene matches: 10. The CDR3 loop is CASSFRPGTANSPLHF. The CDR3 DNA sequence: TGTGCCAGCAGTTTTAGGCCGGGGACAGCGAATTCACCCCTCCACTTT.

This chain uses TRBV25-1 with TRBJ1-2; 7 bases agree with TRBD1. CDR1 is MGHDK, CDR2 SYGVNS, per germline. J gave up 8 bases and V 4 bases, and 13 bases lay outside the gene matches. The CDR3 runs 15 residues. The CDR3 region has the DNA TGTGCCAGCAGTGCCCGACAGGGAGGGAATGGGGGCTACACCTTC. This codes for CASSARQGGNGGYTF.

The V gene is TRBV11-1, the J gene TRBJ1-1, with D hard to call. The germline CDR1 and CDR2 sequences are SGHAT and FQDESV (reference sequence). This CDR3 contains 12 residues. V was cut by 5 bases and J by 4 bases, with 8 bases left in between. CDR3 loop: CASSPYGTEAFF. CDR3 in DNA: TGTGCCAGCAGCCCGTATGGCACTGAAGCTTTCTTT. Full variable domain (remainder filled in from reference TRBV11-1 and TRBJ1-1): EAEVAQSPRYKITEKSQAVAFWCDPISGHATLYWYRQILGQGPELLVQFQDESVVDDSQLPKDRFSAERLKGVDSTLKIQPAELGDSAMYLCASSPYGTEAFFGQGTRLTVV.

The rearrangement uses TRBV10-3 and TRBJ2-6, with D possibly matching TRBD1 (6 bases). Germline CDR1 reads ENHRY; CDR2 reads SYGVKD. Trimming stripped 10 bases from V and 1 base from J, with 14 bases between. CDR3 length: 15 amino acids. CDR3 nucleotides: TGTGCCACCGGACAGCTTACATCTGGGGCCAACGTCCTGACTTTC. Its translation: CATGQLTSGANVLTF.

The chain has TRBV5-1 and TRBJ1-1, with 8 bases fitting TRBD1. Germline values: CDR1 SGHRS, CDR2 YFSETQ. The junction had 10 bases not matched to a gene; V was cut back by 4 bases and J by 11 bases. This CDR3 is built from 13 residues. As DNA, the CDR3 is TGCGCCAGCAGCGCCGACAGGGGATTTGGTGCTTTCTTT. Amino acid sequence: CASSADRGFGAFF. The variable domain in full, with the rest retrieved from reference TRBV5-1 and TRBJ1-1, is KAGVTQTPRYLIKTRGQQVTLSCSPISGHRSVSWYQQTPGQGLQFLFEYFSETQRNKGNFPGRFSGRQFSNSRSEMNVSTLELGDSALYLCASSADRGFGAFFGQGTRLTVV.

This clone was counted a few times. V is TRBV5-4 and J is TRBJ1-4; maybe TRBD1 (5 bases). Trimming left V 4 bases short and J 6 bases short, with 16 bases between. Germline CDR1 is SGHNT and CDR2 is YYREEE (reference sequence). CDR3 length equals 15 residues. Here the CDR3 DNA reads TGTGCCAGCAGCCCCGGACACGAGTACCATGAAAAACTGTTTTTT. Amino acids: CASSPGHEYHEKLFF. The variable domain in full, completed from reference TRBV5-4 and TRBJ1-4, reads ETGVTQSPTHLIKTRGQQVTLRCSSQSGHNTVSWYQQALGQGPQFIFQYYREEENGRGNFPPRFSGLQFPNYSSELNVNALELDDSALYLCASSPGHEYHEKLFFGSGTQLSVL.

As DNA, the CDR3 is TGTGCCAGCAGGCTCTTGGCCCGGGCAGGGATAGGAGATACGCAGTATTTT. It codes for CASRLLARAGIGDTQYF. The J gene is TRBJ2-3, the V gene TRBV2, with D possibly being TRBD1 (5 bases). Trimming took off 6 bases at V and 5 bases at J, with 24 bases between the two ends. Germline V CDR1 and CDR2: SNHLY, FYNNEI. This CDR3 is 17 amino acids long.

The rearrangement uses TRBV19 and TRBJ2-1; D gene unclear. Germline V gene lookup returns CDR1 LNHDA and CDR2 SQIVND (reference sequence). This CDR3 is 12 amino acids long. Trimming removed 11 bases from V and 0 bases from J, with 8 bases in between. CDR3 nucleotides: TGTGCCGTTAGGGACTCCTACAATGAGCAGTTCTTC. Amino acid sequence: CAVRDSYNEQFF.